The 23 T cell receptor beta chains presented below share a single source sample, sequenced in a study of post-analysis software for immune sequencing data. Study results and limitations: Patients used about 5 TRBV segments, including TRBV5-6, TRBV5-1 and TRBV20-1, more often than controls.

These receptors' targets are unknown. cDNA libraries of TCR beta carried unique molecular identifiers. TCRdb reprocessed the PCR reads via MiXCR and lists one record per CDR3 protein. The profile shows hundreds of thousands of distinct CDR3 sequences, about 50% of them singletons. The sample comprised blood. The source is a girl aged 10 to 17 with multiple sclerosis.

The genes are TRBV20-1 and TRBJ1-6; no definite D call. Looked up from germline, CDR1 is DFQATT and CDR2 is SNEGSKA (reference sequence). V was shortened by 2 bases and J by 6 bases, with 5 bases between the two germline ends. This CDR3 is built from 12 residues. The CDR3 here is CSARRANSPLHF. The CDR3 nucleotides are TGCAGTGCTAGACGGGCTAATTCACCCCTCCACTTT.

This CDR3 is CASSLEGSLSYNEQFF. DNA for the CDR3: TGTGCCAGCAGCTTGGAAGGATCGCTTTCCTACAATGAGCAGTTCTTC. V usage is TRBV5-5 and J usage is TRBJ2-1; D is unresolved. In germline, CDR1 is SGHKS, CDR2 YYEKEE (reference sequence). This CDR3 region has 16 residues. Trimming took 0 bases from V and 1 from J, leaving 11 bases between them.

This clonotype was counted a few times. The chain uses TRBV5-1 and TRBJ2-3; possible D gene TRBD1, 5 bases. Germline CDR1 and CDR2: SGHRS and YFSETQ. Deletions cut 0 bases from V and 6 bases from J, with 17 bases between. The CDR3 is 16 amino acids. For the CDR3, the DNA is TGCGCCAGCAGCTTGGCCGGCCCCAGGGAATTTGATACGCAGTATTTT. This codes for CASSLAGPREFDTQYF. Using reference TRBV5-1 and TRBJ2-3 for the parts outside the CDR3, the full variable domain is KAGVTQTPRYLIKTRGQQVTLSCSPISGHRSVSWYQQTPGQGLQFLFEYFSETQRNKGNFPGRFSGRQFSNSRSEMNVSTLELGDSALYLCASSLAGPREFDTQYFGPGTRLTVL.

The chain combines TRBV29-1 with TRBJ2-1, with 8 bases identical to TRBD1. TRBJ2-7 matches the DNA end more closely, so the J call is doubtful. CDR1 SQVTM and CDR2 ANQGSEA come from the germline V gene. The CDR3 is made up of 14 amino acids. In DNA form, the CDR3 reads TGCAGCGTTGGACAGGGGCCCTCCTACAATGAGCAGTACTTC. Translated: CSVGQGPSYNEQYF.

CDR3 sequence reads: CSARRRELNEQFF. The CDR3 DNA reads as TGCAGTGCTAGGCGGCGGGAGCTGAATGAGCAGTTCTTC. The chain combines TRBV20-1 with TRBJ2-1; 7 nucleotides match TRBD2. Germline V lookup: CDR1 DFQATT, CDR2 SNEGSKA (reference sequence). Trimming removed 3 bases from V and 7 bases from J; junction bases left unmatched: 6. The length of the CDR3 is 13 residues.

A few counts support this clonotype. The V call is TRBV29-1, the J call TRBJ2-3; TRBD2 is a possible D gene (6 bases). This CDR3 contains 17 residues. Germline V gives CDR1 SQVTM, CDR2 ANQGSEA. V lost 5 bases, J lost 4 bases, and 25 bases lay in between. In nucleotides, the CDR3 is TGCAGCGTTTCTCCACCCCCGGGACTTCCCGCATCAGATACGCAGTATTTT. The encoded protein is CSVSPPPGLPASDTQYF.

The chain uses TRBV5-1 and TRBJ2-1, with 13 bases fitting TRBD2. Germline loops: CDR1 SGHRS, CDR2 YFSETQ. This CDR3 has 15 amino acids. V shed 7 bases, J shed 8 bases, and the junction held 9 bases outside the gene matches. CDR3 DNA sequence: TGCGCCAGCCAGACTAGCGGGAGGAATTCGGATGAGCAGTTCTTC. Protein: CASQTSGRNSDEQFF.

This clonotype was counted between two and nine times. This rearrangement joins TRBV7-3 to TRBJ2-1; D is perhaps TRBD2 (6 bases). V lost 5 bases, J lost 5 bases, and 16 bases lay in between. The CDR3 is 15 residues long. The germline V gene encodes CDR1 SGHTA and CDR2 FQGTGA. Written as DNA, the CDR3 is TGTGCCAGCAGCCCCAGTTCGCGGGGCAACAATGAGCAGTTCTTC. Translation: CASSPSSRGNNEQFF.

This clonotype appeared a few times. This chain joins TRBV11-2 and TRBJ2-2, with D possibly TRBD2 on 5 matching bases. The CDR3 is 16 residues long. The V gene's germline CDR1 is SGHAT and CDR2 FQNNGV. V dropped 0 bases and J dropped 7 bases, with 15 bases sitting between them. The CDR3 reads CASSLDLGLASGELFF. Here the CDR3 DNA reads TGTGCCAGCAGCTTAGATCTGGGCCTAGCTAGCGGGGAGCTGTTTTTT.

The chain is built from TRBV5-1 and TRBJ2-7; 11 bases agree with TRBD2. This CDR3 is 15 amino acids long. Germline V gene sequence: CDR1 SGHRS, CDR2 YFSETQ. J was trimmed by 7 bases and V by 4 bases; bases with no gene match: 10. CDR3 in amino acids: CASSTLAGGNNEQYF. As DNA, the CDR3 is TGCGCCAGCAGCACCCTAGCGGGGGGCAACAATGAGCAGTACTTC.

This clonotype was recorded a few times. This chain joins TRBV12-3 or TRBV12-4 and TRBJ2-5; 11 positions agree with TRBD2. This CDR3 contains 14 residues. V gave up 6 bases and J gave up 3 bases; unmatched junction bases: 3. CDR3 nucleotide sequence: TGTGCCAGCAGCCCTAGCGGGGGGAAAGAGACCCAGTACTTC. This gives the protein CASSPSGGKETQYF.

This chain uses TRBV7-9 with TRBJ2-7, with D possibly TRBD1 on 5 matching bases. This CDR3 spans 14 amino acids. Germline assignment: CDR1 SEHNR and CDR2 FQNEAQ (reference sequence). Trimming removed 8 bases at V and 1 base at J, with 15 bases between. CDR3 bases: TGTGCCAGCGGAACAGGCGGACGGTCCTACGAGCAGTACTTC. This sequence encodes CASGTGGRSYEQYF. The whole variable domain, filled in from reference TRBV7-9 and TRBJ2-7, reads DTGVSQNPRHKITKRGQNVTFRCDPISEHNRLYWYRQTLGQGPEFLTYFQNEAQLEKSRLLSDRFSAERPKGSFSTLEIQRTEQGDSAMYLCASGTGGRSYEQYFGPGTRLTVT.

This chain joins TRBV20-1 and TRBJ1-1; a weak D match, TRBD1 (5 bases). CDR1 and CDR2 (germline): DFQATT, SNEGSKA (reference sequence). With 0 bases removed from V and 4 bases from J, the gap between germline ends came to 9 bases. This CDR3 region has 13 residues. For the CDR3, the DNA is TGCAGTGCTAGAGATCGAGGGGTCACTGAAGCTTTCTTT. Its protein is CSARDRGVTEAFF.

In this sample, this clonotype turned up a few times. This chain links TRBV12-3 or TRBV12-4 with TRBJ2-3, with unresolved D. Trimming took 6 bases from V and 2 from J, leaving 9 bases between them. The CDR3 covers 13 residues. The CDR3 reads CASSRQNTDTQYF. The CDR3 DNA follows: TGTGCCAGCAGCCGACAAAACACAGATACGCAGTATTTT.

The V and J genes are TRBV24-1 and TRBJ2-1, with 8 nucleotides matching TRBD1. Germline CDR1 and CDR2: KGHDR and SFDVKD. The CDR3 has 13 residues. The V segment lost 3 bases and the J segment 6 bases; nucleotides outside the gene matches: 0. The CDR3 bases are TGTGCCACCAGTGATGACAGGGGCAATGAGCAGTTCTTC. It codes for CATSDDRGNEQFF.

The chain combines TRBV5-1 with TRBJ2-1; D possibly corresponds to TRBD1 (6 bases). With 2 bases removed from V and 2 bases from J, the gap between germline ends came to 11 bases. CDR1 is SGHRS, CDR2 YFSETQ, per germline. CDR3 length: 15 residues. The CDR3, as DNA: TGCGCCAGCAGCTTCCAGACAGGAACCTACAATGAGCAGTTCTTC. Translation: CASSFQTGTYNEQFF.

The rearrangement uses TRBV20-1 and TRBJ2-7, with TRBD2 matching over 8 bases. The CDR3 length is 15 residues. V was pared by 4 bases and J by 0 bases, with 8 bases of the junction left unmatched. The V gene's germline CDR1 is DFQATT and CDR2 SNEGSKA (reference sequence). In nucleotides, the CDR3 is TGCAGTGCTACCGCCTCCGGGAGGGCCTCCTACGAGCAGTACTTC. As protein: CSATASGRASYEQYF.

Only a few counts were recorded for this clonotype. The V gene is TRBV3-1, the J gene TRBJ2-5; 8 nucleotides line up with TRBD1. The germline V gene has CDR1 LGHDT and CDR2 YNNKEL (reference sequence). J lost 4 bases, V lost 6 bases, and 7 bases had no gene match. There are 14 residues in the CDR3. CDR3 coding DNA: TGTGCCAGCAGACCCTCAGGGGGCGGAGAGACCCAGTACTTC. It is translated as CASRPSGGGETQYF.

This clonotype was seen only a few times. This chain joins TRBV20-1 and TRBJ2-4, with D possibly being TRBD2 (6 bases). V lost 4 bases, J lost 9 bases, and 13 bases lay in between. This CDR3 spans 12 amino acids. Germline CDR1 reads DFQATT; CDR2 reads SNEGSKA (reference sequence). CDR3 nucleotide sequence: TGCAGTGCTACCCGGGACTCCCCCATTCAGTACTTC. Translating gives CSATRDSPIQYF.

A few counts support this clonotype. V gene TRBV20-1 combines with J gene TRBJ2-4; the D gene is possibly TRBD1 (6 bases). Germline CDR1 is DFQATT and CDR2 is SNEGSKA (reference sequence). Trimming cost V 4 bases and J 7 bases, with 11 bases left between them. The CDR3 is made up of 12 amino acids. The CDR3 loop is CSATGVENIQYF. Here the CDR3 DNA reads TGCAGTGCTACAGGGGTCGAGAACATTCAGTACTTC.

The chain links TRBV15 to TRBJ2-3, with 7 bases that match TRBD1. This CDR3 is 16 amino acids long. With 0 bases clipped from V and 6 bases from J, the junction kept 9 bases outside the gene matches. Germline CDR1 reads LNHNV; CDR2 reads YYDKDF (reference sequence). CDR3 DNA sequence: TGTGCCACCAGCAGAGATCAGGGGGTCCAATTTGATACGCAGTATTTT. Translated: CATSRDQGVQFDTQYF.

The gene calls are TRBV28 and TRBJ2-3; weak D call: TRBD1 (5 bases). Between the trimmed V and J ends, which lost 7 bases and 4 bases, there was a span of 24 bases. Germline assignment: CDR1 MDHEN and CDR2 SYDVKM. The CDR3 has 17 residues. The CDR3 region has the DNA TGTGCCAGCACCACTTTAGGAGTCAGACAGTCCCCAGATACGCAGTATTTT. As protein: CASTTLGVRQSPDTQYF.

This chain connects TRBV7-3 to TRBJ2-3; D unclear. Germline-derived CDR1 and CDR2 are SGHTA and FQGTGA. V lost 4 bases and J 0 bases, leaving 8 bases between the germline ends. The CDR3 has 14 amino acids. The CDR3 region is CASSSSQSTDTQYF. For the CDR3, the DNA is TGTGCCAGCAGCTCATCCCAGAGCACAGATACGCAGTATTTT.